The 11 T cell receptor beta chains given below trace back to one sample, sequenced in a study of CD8 T cells in Susac syndrome (dated by TCRdb to about 2019). Library generation was performed with the immunoSEQ multiplex PCR assay. RNA was extracted with the RNeasy kit and roughly 0.45 to 1 ug was reverse transcribed using random hexamers. TCRdb passed the public sequencing reads through fastp at Q25 and MiXCR, retaining productive beta sequences. For every CDR3 protein sequence, its rows merge into one entry that carries the most common genes and DNA. The sample records about 140,000 distinct CDR3 sequences, approximately 95% of which are singletons. 0.15% to 0.2% of the sample rests with the top ten. What was sequenced was CD8+ T cells from PBMCs. The receptor source for this set is a human donor with Susac syndrome.

This CDR3 reads CASSPWTSGSYNEQFF. DNA of the CDR3: TGTGCCAGCAGCCCCTGGACTAGCGGCTCCTACAATGAGCAGTTCTTC. The chain links TRBV7-8 to TRBJ2-1, with 10 bases that match TRBD2. CDR1 and CDR2 from the germline V gene are SGHVS and FQNEAQ. With 5 bases clipped from V and 0 bases from J, the junction kept 4 bases outside the gene matches. This CDR3 spans 16 amino acids.

The chain uses TRBV28 and TRBJ1-1; D not resolved. With 6 bases removed from V and 4 bases from J, the gap between germline ends came to 9 bases. The V gene's germline CDR1 is MDHEN and CDR2 SYDVKM. This CDR3 contains 12 residues. CDR3 DNA sequence: TGTGCCAGCAGGGGTCCATTCACTGAAGCTTTCTTT. Amino acids: CASRGPFTEAFF.

V gene TRBV24-1 combines with J gene TRBJ2-1; D gene ambiguous. This CDR3 comprises 11 residues. Trimming pared 7 bases from V and 4 bases from J, leaving 4 bases between. CDR1 is KGHDR, CDR2 SFDVKD, per germline. This CDR3 is CATSQYNEQFF. The DNA for the CDR3 is TGTGCCACCAGCCAATACAATGAGCAGTTCTTC.

The chain is built from TRBV27 and TRBJ1-5, with D unresolved. Per germline, CDR1 MNHEY and CDR2 SMNVEV (reference sequence). The ends were cut back, 2 bases at V and 2 bases at J, with 10 bases in the middle. The CDR3 is 15 amino acids. The DNA for the CDR3 is TGTGCCAGCAGTTTAGGCCCGGCGGGCAATCAGCCCCAGCATTTT. This codes for CASSLGPAGNQPQHF.

The chain couples TRBV19 to TRBJ1-2; D may be TRBD1 (5 bases). This CDR3 has 13 residues. Germline V gene data show CDR1 as LNHDA and CDR2 as SQIVND (reference sequence). Trimming removed 6 bases at V and 3 bases at J, with 11 bases between. The CDR3 sequence: CASSPGTDYGYTF. Written as DNA, the CDR3 is TGTGCCAGTAGCCCCGGGACGGACTATGGCTACACCTTC. The full variable domain, completed using reference TRBV19 and TRBJ1-2, is DGGITQSPKYLFRKEGQNVTLSCEQNLNHDAMYWYRQDPGQGLRLIYYSQIVNDFQKGDIAEGYSVSREKKESFPLTVTSAQKNPTAFYLCASSPGTDYGYTFGSGTRLTVV.

This chain connects TRBV9 to TRBJ2-1, with 11 bases that match TRBD2. The CDR3 sequence is 15 residues long. V shed 0 bases and J 9 bases; nucleotides not matched to a gene: 5. Germline CDR1 and CDR2: SGDLS and YYNGEE. CDR3 in amino acids: CASSVELAGEGEQFF. In DNA, the CDR3 is TGTGCCAGCAGCGTAGAACTAGCGGGAGAAGGTGAGCAGTTCTTC.

The CDR3 is CASSPADRGAGNTIYF. The CDR3 region has the DNA TGTGCCAGCAGTCCCGCCGACAGGGGGGCTGGAAACACCATATATTTT. The V call is TRBV28, the J call TRBJ1-3; 9 bases agree with TRBD1. The CDR3 length is 16 residues. The germline gives CDR1 MDHEN, CDR2 SYDVKM. The V gene end was trimmed by 5 bases and the J gene end by 2 bases; junction bases not matched to a gene: 7.

This chain uses TRBV7-6 with TRBJ1-2; no definite D call. With 10 bases removed from V and 4 bases from J, the gap between germline ends came to 13 bases. Germline assignment: CDR1 SGHVS and CDR2 FNYEAQ. The CDR3 totals 12 residues. The CDR3 coding sequence is TGTGCCATCGACCCCCCGGGCTATGGCTACACCTTC. Amino acids: CAIDPPGYGYTF.

The chain employs TRBV5-4 and TRBJ1-5; 7 positions match TRBD1. This CDR3 has 16 residues. J lost 0 bases, V lost 1 base, and 4 bases had no gene match. Germline values: CDR1 SGHNT, CDR2 YYREEE (reference sequence). As DNA, the CDR3 is TGTGCCAGCAGCTTGTGGGACAGAGATAGCAATCAGCCCCAGCATTTT. Translation gives CASSLWDRDSNQPQHF.

This clonotype appeared a single time. This chain joins TRBV12-3 or TRBV12-4 and TRBJ2-1, with D possibly being TRBD2 (6 bases). The CDR3 contains 13 residues. The V end was cut by 7 bases, the J end by 4 bases, with 11 bases between. CDR3 in amino acids: CASNPGAYNEQFF. The CDR3 nucleotides are TGTGCCAGCAATCCGGGAGCATACAATGAGCAGTTCTTC.

This chain connects TRBV12-2 to TRBJ2-5; the DNA was not used to check the table's D call, TRBD1. TRBV12-2 is a pseudogene segment. There are 13 residues in the CDR3. CDR3 protein: CATRRDRSSGRYF. The CDR3 DNA sequence: TGTGCAACCCGCCGGGACAGGTCTTCGGGCAGGTACTTC.